Below are 5 T cell receptor beta chains sequenced from a single sample in a study of human T cells and chemical hapten exposure. MiXCR, run by TCRdb on the RACE reads, gives a single entry per CDR3 protein. The sample gives around 100,000 distinct CDR3 sequences, approximately 11% of which show up once; approximately 4% is in the top ten. Time point described: patch test 1, 2 weeks after DPC sensitization. Noted treatment: therapeutic diphenylcyclopropenone sensitization with weekly scalp DPC. The sequencing used whole blood, collected in connection with sensitization to the hapten diphenylcyclopropenone (DPC). These receptors originate from a woman aged 40 to 50 with alopecia areata. Some clones in this sample may be carry-over from other donors' samples.

The chain couples TRBV4-2 to TRBJ2-3, with TRBD1 matching 10 bases. The CDR3 runs 17 residues. Germline V gene lookup returns CDR1 LGHNA and CDR2 YNFKEQ. Trimming took 1 base from V and 6 from J; bases not matched to a gene: 10. Here the CDR3 DNA reads TGTGCCAGCAGCCAAGCTGCCGGACAGGGGGTTATCGATACGCAGTATTTT. This sequence encodes CASSQAAGQGVIDTQYF.

This clonotype was detected a few times. The V call is TRBV11-2, the J call TRBJ2-2; 11 bases are a match to TRBD1. From germline, CDR1 is SGHAT and CDR2 FQNNGV. The J segment lost 2 bases and the V segment lost 4 bases, leaving 3 bases of the junction unmatched. This CDR3 has 16 residues. CDR3 in DNA: TGTGCCAGCAGCTCCGGACAGGGGGCCAACACCGGGGAGCTGTTTTTT. It translates to CASSSGQGANTGELFF.

This sequence joins TRBV20-1 and TRBJ2-7; 10 bases are a match to TRBD2. The trim removed 3 bases at V and 4 bases at J, leaving 15 bases unmatched. Germline-derived CDR1 and CDR2 are DFQATT and SNEGSKA (reference sequence). This CDR3 has 17 residues. DNA for the CDR3: TGCAGTGCTAGTAGGTTGTCCCTAGCGGGAGCAGGATACGAGCAGTACTTC. Its translation: CSASRLSLAGAGYEQYF.

This rearrangement joins TRBV20-1 to TRBJ2-7, with 12 bases aligning to TRBD1. CDR1 and CDR2 from the germline V gene are DFQATT and SNEGSKA (reference sequence). The length of the CDR3 is 16 residues. V shed 0 bases, J shed 0 bases, and the junction held 3 bases outside the gene matches. Here the CDR3 reads CSARDRGQGASYEQYF. CDR3 sequence (DNA): TGCAGTGCTAGAGATAGGGGACAGGGGGCCTCCTACGAGCAGTACTTC.

This rearrangement joins TRBV12-3 or TRBV12-4 to TRBJ2-1, with no clear D. V shed 4 bases and J shed 4 bases, with 11 bases lying between them. CDR3 length: 14 residues. CDR3 nucleotides: TGTGCCAGCAGTTCACCCTTTGTTTACAATGAGCAGTTCTTC. This sequence encodes CASSSPFVYNEQFF.